This T cell receptor beta chain is from a study of beta chain features in type 1 diabetes (dated by TCRdb to the late 2010s). As for the study more broadly: No differences in mean age, gender distribution, total cell number or subset yield were found between patients and healthy donors. A total of about 100 million sorted cells were examined across all samples, and RNA yield correlated strongly with the number of cells per subset. In the study, recently diagnosed type 1 diabetes patients and matched healthy donors were compared on the TCRB repertoires of their sorted circulating CD4+ T cell subsets. Whereas all 30 or so donors provided naive and central memory subsets, regulatory and stem cell-like memory subsets were isolated from just 8 patients and about 8 healthy donors. What the work shows at the level of the full study, not this receptor alone: HLA sub-analyses involved small numbers of individuals, so any influence of HLA type on TCRB rearrangement remained unresolved. The naive, central memory and regulatory TCRB repertoires appeared to resemble one another more closely among patients than among healthy donors. Because cDNA rather than genomic DNA was sequenced, highly expressing activated cells could have been over-represented, although no difference in activation and CD3 levels was found between groups. A moderate but significant shortening of TCRB CDR3 length was observed in type 1 diabetes patients in all four CD4+ subsets. PCR may preferentially amplify shorter templates, but because patient and control samples were amplified and corrected together, any resulting skew would affect both groups equally. Patients with type 1 diabetes made fewer insertions and deleted more nucleotides at VDJ recombination sites, implying thymic rearrangement abnormalities.

From each donor, a single peripheral blood sample of about 100 mL on average was drawn into heparinised tubes. A BD FACSAria II and a panel including CD45RO, CCR7, CD25, CD127, CD95 and CD27 were used to sort naive, central memory, regulatory and stem cell-like memory CD4+ T cells. All sorted populations exceeded 95% purity. Right away, PBMCs were isolated by Lymphoprep density gradient centrifugation and were stained directly, with no culture step. Samples were stained and sorted in pairs, with one healthy donor and one patient per experiment, so that batch effects were minimized. This clone showed up just a few times. There is no known antigen for this receptor. Per-base qualities were not stored, and no clone one base away is much larger. The same CDR3 arises from other DNA sequences in this sample as well. V loses 1 base, J loses 3 bases, and the germline ends lie 4 bases apart. The CDR3 holds 14 amino acids from the cysteine to the phenylalanine. The kept DNA is CDR3 alone, 42 bases in frame from the first base. CDR1 and CDR2 are drawn from the germline V gene (reference sequence): LNHNV, YYDKDF.

The entire amount of isolated RNA was reverse transcribed using the High Capacity cDNA Reverse Transcription Kit, so the sequenced TCRB transcripts were expressed ones. Deep immunoSEQ sequencing was performed on naive, central memory and regulatory T cell samples, with an average of roughly 3.6 million total reads per sample. Sorted cells were lysed in RLT buffer and RNA was extracted with DNase-treated RNeasy Micro or Mini kits, depending on cell number. Each cell subset was processed on its own to prevent cross-contamination, while patient and healthy donor samples were processed together. TCRB sequences were amplified from cDNA with the immunoSEQ multiplex PCR, producing 87-bp fragments spanning the CDR3 region. The amplicons were sequenced using the Illumina HiSeq platform. The original methods were these. Synthetic template baselines were used to correct PCR bias computationally, reads within Hamming distance 2 were collapsed together, and singletons that could not be merged were discarded. By aligning reads against IMGT, V, D and J genes, CDR3 length, and insertions or deletions at six rearrangement sites were assigned. Within each subset, clonotype counts were normalized to sorted cell number, and only after that were true diversity and Gini coefficients computed with the tcR R package. The overlap coefficient, calculated on TCRB nucleotide sequences, was used to quantify repertoire sharing. Out-of-frame TCRB sequences from naive cells were analyzed to stand in for the pre-selection repertoire. Drawn from immuneACCESS, this table holds only the in-frame rearrangements with V and J called that TCRdb kept. Clones are partly lost; checked studies trace under half to an unresolved V gene and leave the rest unexplained. The V and J calls and the clone size are those of that table, but D and trimming were determined from the DNA. This sample gives about 450,000 clones in total; around 10% of them show up just once. Less than 0.06% of the sample rests with the top ten.

The sequencing input was naive CD4+ T cells from blood. The cell subset or site label for this specimen denotes: true naive CD4+ T cells. The TCR sequence derives from a woman between 18 and 29 years old in good health. The rearrangement combines TRBV15 with TRBJ2-6, with the D gene not confidently named. The nucleotides read TGTGCCACCAGCAGAGGAGGTGGGGCCAACGTCCTGACTTTC. This yields the protein CATSRGGGANVLTF.